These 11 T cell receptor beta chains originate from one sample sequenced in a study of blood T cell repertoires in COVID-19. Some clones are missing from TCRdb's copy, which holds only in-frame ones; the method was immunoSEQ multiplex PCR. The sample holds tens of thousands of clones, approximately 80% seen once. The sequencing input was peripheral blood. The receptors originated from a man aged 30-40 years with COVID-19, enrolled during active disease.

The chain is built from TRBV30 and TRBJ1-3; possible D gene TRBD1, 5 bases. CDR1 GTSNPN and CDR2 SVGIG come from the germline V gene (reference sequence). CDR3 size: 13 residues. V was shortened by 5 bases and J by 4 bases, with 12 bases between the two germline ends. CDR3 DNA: TGTGCCTGGGCTTCAGGGTTAGGAAACACCATATATTTT. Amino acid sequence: CAWASGLGNTIYF.

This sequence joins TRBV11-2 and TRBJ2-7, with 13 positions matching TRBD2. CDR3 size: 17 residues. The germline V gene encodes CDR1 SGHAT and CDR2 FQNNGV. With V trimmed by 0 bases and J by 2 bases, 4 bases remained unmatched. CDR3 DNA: TGTGCCAGCAGCTTAGATGGACTAGCGGGAGTTCCCTACGAGCAGTACTTC. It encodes CASSLDGLAGVPYEQYF.

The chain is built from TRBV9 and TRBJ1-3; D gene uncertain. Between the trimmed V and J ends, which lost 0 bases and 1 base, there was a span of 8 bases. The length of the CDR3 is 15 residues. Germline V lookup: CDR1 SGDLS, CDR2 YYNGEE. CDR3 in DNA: TGTGCCAGCAGCGTAGGGGCCGTATCTGGAAACACCATATATTTT. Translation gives CASSVGAVSGNTIYF.

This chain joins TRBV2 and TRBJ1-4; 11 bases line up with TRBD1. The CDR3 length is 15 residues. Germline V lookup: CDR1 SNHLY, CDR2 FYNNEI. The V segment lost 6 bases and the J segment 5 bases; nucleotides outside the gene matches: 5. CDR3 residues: CASSGTGGQNEKLFF. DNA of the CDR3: TGTGCCAGCAGCGGGACAGGGGGACAAAATGAAAAACTGTTTTTT.

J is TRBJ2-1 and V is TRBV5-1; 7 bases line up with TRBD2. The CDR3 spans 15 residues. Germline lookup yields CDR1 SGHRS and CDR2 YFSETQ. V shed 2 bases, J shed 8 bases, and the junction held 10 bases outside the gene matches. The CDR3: CASSLGREFFDEQFF. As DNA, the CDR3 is TGCGCCAGCAGCTTAGGGCGGGAGTTTTTCGATGAGCAGTTCTTC.

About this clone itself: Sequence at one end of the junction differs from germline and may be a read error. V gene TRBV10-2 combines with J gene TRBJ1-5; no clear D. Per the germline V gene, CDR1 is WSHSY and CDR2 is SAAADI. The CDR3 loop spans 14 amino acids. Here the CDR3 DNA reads TGCGCCAGCGGTGACGGGGTGGGCAATCAGCCCCAGCATTTT. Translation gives CASGDGVGNQPQHF.

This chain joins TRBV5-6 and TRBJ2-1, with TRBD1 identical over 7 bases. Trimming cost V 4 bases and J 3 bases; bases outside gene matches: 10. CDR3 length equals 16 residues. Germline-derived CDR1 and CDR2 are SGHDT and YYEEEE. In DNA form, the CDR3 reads TGTGCCAGCAGCGCCCTGACAGGGAGAGTCTACAATGAGCAGTTCTTC. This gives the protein CASSALTGRVYNEQFF. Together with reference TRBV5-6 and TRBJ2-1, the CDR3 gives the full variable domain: DAGVTQSPTHLIKTRGQQVTLRCSPKSGHDTVSWYQQALGQGPQFIFQYYEEEERQRGNFPDRFSGHQFPNYSSELNVNALLLGDSALYLCASSALTGRVYNEQFFGPGTRLTVL.

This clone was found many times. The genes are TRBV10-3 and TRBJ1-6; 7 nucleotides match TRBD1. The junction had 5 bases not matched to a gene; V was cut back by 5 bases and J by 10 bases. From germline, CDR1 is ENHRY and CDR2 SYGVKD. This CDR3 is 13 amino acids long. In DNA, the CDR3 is TGTGCCATCAGTACAGGGGAGTACTCACCCCTCCACTTT. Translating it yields CAISTGEYSPLHF.

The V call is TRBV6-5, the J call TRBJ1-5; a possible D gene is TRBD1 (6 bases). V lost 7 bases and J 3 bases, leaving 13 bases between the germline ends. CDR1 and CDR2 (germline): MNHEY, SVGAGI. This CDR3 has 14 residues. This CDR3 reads CASMYNRVNQPQHF. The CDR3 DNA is TGTGCCAGCATGTACAACAGGGTCAATCAGCCCCAGCATTTT.

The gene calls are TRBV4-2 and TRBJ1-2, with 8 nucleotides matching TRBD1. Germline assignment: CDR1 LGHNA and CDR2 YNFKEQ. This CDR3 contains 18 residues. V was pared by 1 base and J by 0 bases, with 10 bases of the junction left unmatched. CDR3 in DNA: TGTGCCAGCAGCCAAGTTTTCCCGGACAGGGCCTCTAACTATGGCTACACCTTC. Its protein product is CASSQVFPDRASNYGYTF.

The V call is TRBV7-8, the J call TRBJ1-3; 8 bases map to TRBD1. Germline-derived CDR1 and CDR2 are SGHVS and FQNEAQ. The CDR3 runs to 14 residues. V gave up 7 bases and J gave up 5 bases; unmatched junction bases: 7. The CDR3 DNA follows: TGTGCCAGCACATTAGGGACAGGCAGAAACACCATATATTTT. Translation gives CASTLGTGRNTIYF.